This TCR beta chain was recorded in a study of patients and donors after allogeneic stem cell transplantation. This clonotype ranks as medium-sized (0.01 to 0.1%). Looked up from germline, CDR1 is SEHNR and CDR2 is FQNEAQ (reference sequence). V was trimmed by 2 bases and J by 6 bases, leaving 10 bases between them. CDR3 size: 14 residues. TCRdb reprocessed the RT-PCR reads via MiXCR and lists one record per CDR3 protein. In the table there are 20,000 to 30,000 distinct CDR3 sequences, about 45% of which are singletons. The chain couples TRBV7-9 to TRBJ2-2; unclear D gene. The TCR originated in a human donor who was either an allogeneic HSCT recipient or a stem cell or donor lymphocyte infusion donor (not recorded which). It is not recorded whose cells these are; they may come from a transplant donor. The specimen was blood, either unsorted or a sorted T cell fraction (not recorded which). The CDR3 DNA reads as TGTGCCAGCAGCTTATTTCAAAGGGCCGGGGAGCTGTTTTTT. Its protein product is CASSLFQRAGELFF. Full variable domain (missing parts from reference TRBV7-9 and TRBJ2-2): DTGVSQNPRHKITKRGQNVTFRCDPISEHNRLYWYRQTLGQGPEFLTYFQNEAQLEKSRLLSDRFSAERPKGSFSTLEIQRTEQGDSAMYLCASSLFQRAGELFFGEGSRLTVL.